A selection of T cell receptor beta chains follows, all from one sample in a study of blood T cells in healthy people across ages. Using its own MiXCR run on the 5' RACE reads, TCRdb lists one record per CDR3 protein. The sample consists of 450,000 to 700,000 distinct CDR3 sequences, roughly 29% of them appearing once. Sequencing was carried out using blood. The receptors shown here come from a woman in her seventies in good health. Both conserved end residues are part of each CDR3. Fields, in order: clone size, D gene, V gene, J gene, CDR3 protein, CDR3 DNA. D genes are given only for firm matches. Clone size is stated in some rows and not others, as once, few, many or a class when expanded.

clone_size: .; d_call: .; v_call: TRBV11-3; j_call: TRBJ2-3; cdr3_aa: CASSVDGNTDTQYF; cdr3_nt: TGTGCCAGCAGCGTGGACGGAAACACAGATACGCAGTATTTT
clone_size: .; d_call: .; v_call: TRBV5-1; j_call: TRBJ2-1; cdr3_aa: CASSPWQGGNEQFF; cdr3_nt: TGCGCCAGCAGCCCATGGCAGGGGGGCAATGAGCAGTTCTTC
clone_size: .; d_call: TRBD1; v_call: TRBV25-1; j_call: TRBJ2-6; cdr3_aa: CASTPTGTWANVLTF; cdr3_nt: TGTGCCAGCACCCCGACAGGGACCTGGGCCAACGTCCTGACTTTC
clone_size: .; d_call: TRBD1; v_call: TRBV29-1; j_call: TRBJ1-5; cdr3_aa: CSVATGAGGGNQPQHF; cdr3_nt: TGCAGCGTTGCAACAGGGGCGGGAGGGGGCAATCAGCCCCAGCATTTT
clone_size: .; d_call: .; v_call: TRBV5-1; j_call: TRBJ1-5; cdr3_aa: CASSLGVNSNQPQHF; cdr3_nt: TGCGCCAGCAGCTTGGGAGTGAATAGCAATCAGCCCCAGCATTTT
clone_size: .; d_call: .; v_call: TRBV7-9; j_call: TRBJ1-6; cdr3_aa: CASSLSGISPLHF; cdr3_nt: TGTGCCAGCAGCTTATCGGGAATCTCACCCCTCCACTTT
clone_size: .; d_call: .; v_call: TRBV25-1; j_call: TRBJ2-7; cdr3_aa: CASSGVRRYEQYF; cdr3_nt: TGTGCCAGCAGTGGGGTGCGGCGGTACGAGCAGTACTTC
clone_size: .; d_call: TRBD2; v_call: TRBV5-1; j_call: TRBJ2-1; cdr3_aa: CASSSMLAGGQDEQFF; cdr3_nt: TGCGCCAGCAGCTCGATGCTAGCGGGGGGGCAGGATGAGCAGTTCTTC
clone_size: many; d_call: TRBD1; v_call: TRBV7-2; j_call: TRBJ2-2; cdr3_aa: CASSSRQGGLGNTGELFF; cdr3_nt: TGTGCCAGCAGCTCAAGACAGGGCGGTTTGGGGAACACCGGGGAGCTGTTTTTT
clone_size: .; d_call: .; v_call: TRBV20-1; j_call: TRBJ2-7; cdr3_aa: CSARGVGTYEQYF; cdr3_nt: TGCAGTGCTAGAGGAGTGGGCACCTACGAGCAGTACTTC
clone_size: .; d_call: TRBD1; v_call: TRBV7-6; j_call: TRBJ2-1; cdr3_aa: CASNWGQGTYNEQFF; cdr3_nt: TGTGCCAGCAACTGGGGACAGGGAACGTACAATGAGCAGTTCTTC
clone_size: few; d_call: .; v_call: TRBV6-1; j_call: TRBJ2-5; cdr3_aa: CASSVQGWTQYF; cdr3_nt: TGTGCCAGCAGTGTCCAGGGTTGGACCCAGTACTTC
clone_size: .; d_call: TRBD1; v_call: TRBV4-2; j_call: TRBJ1-5; cdr3_aa: CASSQGSRTGGNQPQHF; cdr3_nt: TGTGCCAGCAGCCAAGGCTCCCGAACAGGGGGTAATCAGCCCCAGCATTTT
clone_size: .; d_call: .; v_call: TRBV5-1; j_call: TRBJ2-6; cdr3_aa: CASTDFGGANVLTF; cdr3_nt: TGCGCCAGCACAGACTTCGGTGGGGCCAACGTCCTGACTTTC
clone_size: .; d_call: TRBD1; v_call: TRBV20-1; j_call: TRBJ1-1; cdr3_aa: CSARDPRGQSMNTEAFF; cdr3_nt: TGCAGTGCTAGAGATCCCCGGGGACAGAGCATGAACACTGAAGCTTTCTTT
clone_size: .; d_call: TRBD2; v_call: TRBV3-1; j_call: TRBJ2-4; cdr3_aa: CASSQTSGGAKNIQYF; cdr3_nt: TGTGCCAGCAGCCAAACTAGCGGGGGTGCCAAAAACATTCAGTACTTC
clone_size: .; d_call: TRBD2; v_call: TRBV6-1; j_call: TRBJ2-5; cdr3_aa: CASRSGGAGYNEQFF; cdr3_nt: TGTGCCAGCAGGAGCGGGGGGGCCGGATACAATGAGCAATTCTTC
clone_size: few; d_call: TRBD1; v_call: TRBV4-1; j_call: TRBJ2-3; cdr3_aa: CASSQPDRVGDTQYF; cdr3_nt: TGCGCCAGCAGCCAACCAGACAGGGTAGGGGATACGCAGTATTTT
clone_size: .; d_call: .; v_call: TRBV28; j_call: TRBJ1-5; cdr3_aa: CASSRRDYNSPLHFGNGQPQHF; cdr3_nt: .
clone_size: many; d_call: .; v_call: TRBV12-3/TRBV12-4; j_call: TRBJ1-1; cdr3_aa: CASSRGLLNTEAFF; cdr3_nt: TGTGCCAGCAGTCGAGGTCTACTGAACACTGAAGCTTTCTTT
clone_size: few; d_call: .; v_call: TRBV5-5; j_call: TRBJ2-5; cdr3_aa: CASSFEALGTRYF; cdr3_nt: TGTGCCAGCAGCTTCGAGGCGCTCGGGACCCGGTACTTC
clone_size: .; d_call: TRBD1; v_call: TRBV7-9; j_call: TRBJ2-7; cdr3_aa: CASSAPWDRGLEQYF; cdr3_nt: TGTGCCAGCAGCGCCCCCTGGGACAGGGGCCTCGAGCAGTACTTC
clone_size: few; d_call: .; v_call: TRBV29-1; j_call: TRBJ2-1; cdr3_aa: CSVDSLGFKAFLYNEQFF; cdr3_nt: TGCAGCGTTGATAGTTTGGGTTTTAAGGCATTCCTCTACAATGAGCAGTTCTTC
clone_size: few; d_call: TRBD2; v_call: TRBV11-3; j_call: TRBJ2-7; cdr3_aa: CASSSAGHSYEQYF; cdr3_nt: TGTGCCAGCAGCTCAGCGGGGCACTCCTACGAGCAGTACTTC
clone_size: .; d_call: .; v_call: TRBV10-3; j_call: TRBJ2-3; cdr3_aa: CAIKGGYGDTQYF; cdr3_nt: TGTGCCATCAAAGGTGGATATGGAGATACGCAGTATTTT
clone_size: .; d_call: .; v_call: TRBV7-2; j_call: TRBJ2-7; cdr3_aa: CASSRTAPGAYEQYF; cdr3_nt: TGTGCCAGCAGCCGGACAGCCCCAGGCGCCTACGAGCAGTACTTC
clone_size: .; d_call: .; v_call: TRBV20-1; j_call: TRBJ2-3; cdr3_aa: CSARPQASTDTQYF; cdr3_nt: TGCAGTGCTAGGCCCCAGGCTAGTACAGATACGCAGTATTTT
clone_size: .; d_call: TRBD2; v_call: TRBV7-2; j_call: TRBJ2-5; cdr3_aa: CASSLDSGGGETQYF; cdr3_nt: TGTGCCAGCAGCTTAGATAGCGGGGGAGGGGAGACCCAGTACTTC
clone_size: few; d_call: TRBD1; v_call: TRBV5-1; j_call: TRBJ2-3; cdr3_aa: CASSIGTVSTDTQYF; cdr3_nt: TGCGCCAGCAGCATCGGGACAGTAAGCACAGATACGCAGTATTTT
clone_size: .; d_call: TRBD1; v_call: TRBV6-4; j_call: TRBJ1-2; cdr3_aa: CASSPGTGRTYTF; cdr3_nt: TGTGCCAGCAGCCCAGGGACAGGGAGGACCTACACCTTC
clone_size: many; d_call: .; v_call: TRBV7-9; j_call: TRBJ2-4; cdr3_aa: CASSYHREGSIQYF; cdr3_nt: TGTGCCAGCAGCTACCACAGGGAGGGCAGCATTCAGTACTTC
clone_size: .; d_call: .; v_call: TRBV7-2; j_call: TRBJ2-3; cdr3_aa: CASSLSVAGTDTQYF; cdr3_nt: TGTGCCAGCAGCTTAAGCGTAGCGGGCACAGATACGCAGTATTTT
clone_size: few; d_call: .; v_call: TRBV20-1; j_call: TRBJ2-7; cdr3_aa: CSASGTVSSYEQYF; cdr3_nt: TGCAGTGCTAGTGGTACCGTGAGCTCCTACGAGCAGTACTTC
clone_size: .; d_call: .; v_call: TRBV6-1; j_call: TRBJ2-7; cdr3_aa: CASSPTTATGSYEQYF; cdr3_nt: TGTGCCAGCAGTCCGACCACCGCGACAGGTAGCTACGAGCAGTACTTC
clone_size: .; d_call: TRBD1; v_call: TRBV11-2; j_call: TRBJ2-7; cdr3_aa: CASSFTSTGGSSYEQYF; cdr3_nt: TGTGCCAGCAGCTTTACCTCGACAGGGGGTAGCTCCTACGAGCAGTACTTC
clone_size: .; d_call: .; v_call: TRBV6-2/TRBV6-3; j_call: TRBJ1-2; cdr3_aa: CASSYVGIQGGYTF; cdr3_nt: TGTGCCAGCAGTTACGTCGGGATTCAGGGTGGCTACACCTTC
clone_size: .; d_call: .; v_call: TRBV20-1; j_call: TRBJ1-3; cdr3_aa: CSASSGAGNTIYF; cdr3_nt: TGCAGTGCTAGCAGCGGGGCTGGAAACACCATATATTTT
clone_size: few; d_call: TRBD2; v_call: TRBV5-1; j_call: TRBJ2-2; cdr3_aa: CASSSGTSEGGELFF; cdr3_nt: TGCGCCAGCAGCTCCGGGACTAGCGAGGGCGGGGAGCTGTTTTTT
clone_size: .; d_call: TRBD2; v_call: TRBV7-2; j_call: TRBJ2-7; cdr3_aa: CASSLRSGGLTYEQYF; cdr3_nt: TGTGCCAGCAGCTTAAGAAGCGGGGGCCTTACCTACGAGCAGTACTTC
clone_size: once; d_call: TRBD2; v_call: TRBV14; j_call: TRBJ2-7; cdr3_aa: CASSQLGRGDYEQYF; cdr3_nt: TGTGCCAGCAGCCAATTGGGGCGGGGGGACTACGAGCAGTACTTC
clone_size: .; d_call: .; v_call: TRBV7-3; j_call: TRBJ2-2; cdr3_aa: CASSGGGENTGELFF; cdr3_nt: TGTGCCAGCAGCGGCGGGGGCGAGAACACCGGGGAGCTGTTTTTT
clone_size: few; d_call: .; v_call: TRBV20-1; j_call: TRBJ2-1; cdr3_aa: CSARPTGVNEQFF; cdr3_nt: TGCAGTGCTAGACCCACCGGGGTCAATGAGCAGTTCTTC
clone_size: few; d_call: TRBD2; v_call: TRBV5-1; j_call: TRBJ2-5; cdr3_aa: CASRTSGHQETQYF; cdr3_nt: TGCGCCAGCCGTACTAGCGGACACCAAGAGACCCAGTACTTC
clone_size: .; d_call: TRBD1; v_call: TRBV7-2; j_call: TRBJ1-3; cdr3_aa: CASSPRQGDSGNTIYF; cdr3_nt: TGTGCCAGCAGCCCGCGACAGGGGGATTCTGGAAACACCATATATTTT
clone_size: few; d_call: TRBD2; v_call: TRBV6-2/TRBV6-3; j_call: TRBJ2-7; cdr3_aa: CASKLAGAPYEQYF; cdr3_nt: TGTGCCAGCAAGCTAGCGGGGGCACCCTACGAGCAGTACTTC